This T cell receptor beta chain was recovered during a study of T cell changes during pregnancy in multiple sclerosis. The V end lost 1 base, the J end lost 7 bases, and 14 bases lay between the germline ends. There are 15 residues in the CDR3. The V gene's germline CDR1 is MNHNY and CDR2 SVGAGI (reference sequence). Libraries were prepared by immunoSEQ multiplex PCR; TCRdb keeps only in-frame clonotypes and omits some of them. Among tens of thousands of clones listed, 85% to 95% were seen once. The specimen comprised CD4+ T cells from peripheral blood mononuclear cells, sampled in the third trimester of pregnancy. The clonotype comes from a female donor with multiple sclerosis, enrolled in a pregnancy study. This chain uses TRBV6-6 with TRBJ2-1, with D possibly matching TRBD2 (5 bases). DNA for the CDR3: TGTGCCAGCAGTTACTATCAACGGCCGGGAAATGAGCAGTTCTTC. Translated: CASSYYQRPGNEQFF.